Presented here are 16 T cell receptor beta chains from one specimen sequenced in a study of shared clonotypes between healthy human individuals (dated by TCRdb to the early 2020s). For the CD8 naive samples, CD45RO-negative cells were positively selected for CCR7, yielding a CD45RA+CCR7+ population from which TemRA cells were excluded. The library was produced with the immunoSEQ multiplex PCR assay. TCRdb retrieved this table from immuneACCESS and kept in-frame rearrangements only. Not all clones are present; in checked studies, unresolved V genes account for under half, and no reason is known for the remainder. Counted in this sample were fewer than 700,000 clones; about 95% of them appeared once. The ten largest clones capture 0.095% to 0.14% of the sample. Material for sequencing was naive CD8+ T cells sorted from blood. Per the publication, the cell subset or site label means: CD45RA+CCR7+. These receptors came from a woman in her twenties or thirties in good health.

The rearrangement uses TRBV5-6 and TRBJ2-7, with 9 bases lining up with TRBD1. V shed 4 bases, J shed 2 bases, and the junction held 10 bases outside the gene matches. The CDR3 runs to 16 residues. The V gene's germline CDR1 is SGHDT and CDR2 YYEEEE. The CDR3 protein is CASSGTTGGDTYEQYF. The CDR3 region has the DNA TGTGCCAGCAGCGGAACGACAGGGGGGGACACCTACGAGCAGTACTTC.

This chain links TRBV7-9 with TRBJ2-7; D ambiguous. Germline V gives CDR1 SEHNR, CDR2 FQNEAQ (reference sequence). The ends were cut back, 1 base at V and 6 bases at J, with 13 bases in the middle. This CDR3 is built from 14 residues. CDR3 sequence (DNA): TGTGCCAGCAGCTTAGTTAACGGCCACGGCGAGCAGTACTTC. It encodes CASSLVNGHGEQYF.

This rearrangement joins TRBV11-2 to TRBJ2-7, with 8 bases identical to TRBD1. CDR3 length: 17 residues. Germline CDR1 SGHAT, CDR2 FQNNGV. The V gene end was trimmed by 1 base and the J gene end by 4 bases; junction bases not matched to a gene: 12. Here the CDR3 DNA reads TGTGCCAGCAGCTTAGGGGTTCTTGGGGACAGGTCTTACGAGCAGTACTTC. This encodes CASSLGVLGDRSYEQYF. Full variable domain (remainder filled in from reference TRBV11-2 and TRBJ2-7): EAGVAQSPRYKIIEKRQSVAFWCNPISGHATLYWYQQILGQGPKLLIQFQNNGVVDDSQLPKDRFSAERLKGVDSTLKIQPAKLEDSAVYLCASSLGVLGDRSYEQYFGPGTRLTVT.

This chain uses TRBV2 with TRBJ1-4, with a tentative D call TRBD1 (6 bases). The germline V gene encodes CDR1 SNHLY and CDR2 FYNNEI. The length of the CDR3 is 13 residues. Trimming took off 7 bases at V and 0 bases at J, with 6 bases between the two ends. The CDR3 nucleotides read TGTGCCAGCAAGGGGGCAACTAATGAAAAACTGTTTTTT. Residues: CASKGATNEKLFF.

This chain links TRBV28 with TRBJ1-5; tentatively, D is TRBD1 (5 bases). V dropped 4 bases and J dropped 8 bases, with 12 bases sitting between them. Per germline, CDR1 MDHEN and CDR2 SYDVKM. This CDR3 contains 13 residues. CDR3 sequence: CASSSGPREPQHF. The CDR3 DNA reads TGTGCCAGCAGTTCGGGACCGCGGGAGCCCCAGCATTTT.

This chain connects TRBV13 to TRBJ2-2; D unclear. The CDR3 loop spans 14 amino acids. The germline gives CDR1 PRHDT, CDR2 FYEKMQ (reference sequence). Between the trimmed V and J ends, which lost 1 base and 7 bases, there was a span of 10 bases. The CDR3 loop reads CASSLERLGGELFF. The CDR3 nucleotides read TGTGCCAGCAGCTTAGAAAGGTTAGGCGGGGAGCTGTTTTTT.

About this clone itself: Other nucleotide sequences in the sample specify the same CDR3. The genes are TRBV5-6 and TRBJ2-1, with D uncertain. Germline V gene sequence: CDR1 SGHDT, CDR2 YYEEEE. CDR3 length: 11 amino acids. Trimming removed 4 bases from V and 7 bases from J, with 6 bases in between. The CDR3 DNA is TGTGCCAGCAGCCTTACGAATGAGCAGTTCTTC. Translated: CASSLTNEQFF.

The chain combines TRBV28 with TRBJ2-1, with D perhaps TRBD2 (5 bases). Trimming stripped 3 bases from V and 7 bases from J, with 13 bases between. This CDR3 has 14 residues. CDR1 is MDHEN and CDR2 is SYDVKM in the germline V gene. The CDR3 coding sequence is TGTGCCAGCAGTTTTCTGCTAGCCGGGAATGAGCAGTTCTTC. This translates into CASSFLLAGNEQFF.

Concerning this clone: This specimen includes other DNA sequences encoding the same CDR3. The chain has TRBV29-1 and TRBJ2-2, with D uncertain. Germline values: CDR1 SQVTM, CDR2 ANQGSEA. The length of the CDR3 is 13 residues. Deletions cut 6 bases from V and 2 bases from J, with 10 bases between. In DNA, the CDR3 is TGCAGCGTGGTAGAACCTAACACCGGGGAGCTGTTTTTT. Translating it yields CSVVEPNTGELFF.

J is TRBJ2-7 and V is TRBV5-4, with D possibly being TRBD2 (6 bases). The CDR3 length is 14 residues. The V gene lost 0 bases and the J gene lost 6 bases, with 13 bases spanning the gap. Germline values: CDR1 SGHNT, CDR2 YYREEE (reference sequence). CDR3 amino acids: CASSLVGGPLEQYF. The CDR3 DNA reads as TGTGCCAGCAGCTTGGTCGGGGGACCCCTCGAGCAGTACTTC. The whole variable domain, filled in from reference TRBV5-4 and TRBJ2-7, reads ETGVTQSPTHLIKTRGQQVTLRCSSQSGHNTVSWYQQALGQGPQFIFQYYREEENGRGNFPPRFSGLQFPNYSSELNVNALELDDSALYLCASSLVGGPLEQYFGPGTRLTVT.

This clone was seen just once. CDR3 bases: TGCGCCAGCAGCTTGGCCCAGGGAACGAACACTGAAGCTTTCTTT. This codes for CASSLAQGTNTEAFF. V and J are TRBV5-1 and TRBJ1-1, with a possible D match to TRBD1 (5 bases). The CDR3 is 15 residues long. Trimming left V 0 bases short and J 1 base short, with 10 bases between. Germline CDR1 and CDR2: SGHRS and YFSETQ.

This clone was detected once. This chain's CDR3 is CASSDRALTYEQYF. CDR3 nucleotides: TGTGCCAGCAGTGACCGGGCACTAACCTACGAGCAGTACTTC. The chain employs TRBV27 and TRBJ2-7; unclear D gene. The ends were cut back, 5 bases at V and 2 bases at J, with 13 bases in the middle. Germline CDR1 and CDR2: MNHEY and SMNVEV (reference sequence). The CDR3 runs 14 residues.

The chain employs TRBV7-9 and TRBJ2-7, with 8 bases that match TRBD1. This CDR3 region has 15 residues. Germline V gene sequence: CDR1 SEHNR, CDR2 FQNEAQ (reference sequence). V shed 5 bases, J shed 3 bases, and the junction held 9 bases outside the gene matches. The CDR3 region has the DNA TGTGCCAGCAGCCCAGGGGGCAACCTACACTACGAGCAGTACTTC. Protein sequence: CASSPGGNLHYEQYF.

This rearrangement joins TRBV7-7 to TRBJ2-1; 7 positions match TRBD1. Trimming took 5 bases from V and 5 from J; bases not matched to a gene: 9. Per germline, CDR1 SSHAT and CDR2 FNYEAQ (reference sequence). The CDR3 is 15 amino acids. CDR3: CASSPRGTANNEQFF. The DNA of the CDR3 is TGTGCCAGCAGCCCAAGGGGGACAGCAAACAATGAGCAGTTCTTC.

The chain combines TRBV11-2 with TRBJ1-2, with TRBD1 identical over 8 bases. The CDR3 spans 15 residues. CDR1 is SGHAT, CDR2 FQNNGV, per germline. The trim removed 5 bases at V and 3 bases at J, leaving 8 bases unmatched. CDR3 coding DNA: TGTGCCAGCAGCCCGAGGACAGGGAGCCACTATGGCTACACCTTC. Translation: CASSPRTGSHYGYTF.

The rearrangement uses TRBV28 and TRBJ2-6; no definite D call. V lost 3 bases and J 0 bases, leaving 9 bases between the germline ends. Germline CDR1 MDHEN, CDR2 SYDVKM. The CDR3 has 16 amino acids. The CDR3 protein is CASSFGPISGANVLTF. DNA for the CDR3: TGTGCCAGCAGTTTTGGCCCTATCTCTGGGGCCAACGTCCTGACTTTC.